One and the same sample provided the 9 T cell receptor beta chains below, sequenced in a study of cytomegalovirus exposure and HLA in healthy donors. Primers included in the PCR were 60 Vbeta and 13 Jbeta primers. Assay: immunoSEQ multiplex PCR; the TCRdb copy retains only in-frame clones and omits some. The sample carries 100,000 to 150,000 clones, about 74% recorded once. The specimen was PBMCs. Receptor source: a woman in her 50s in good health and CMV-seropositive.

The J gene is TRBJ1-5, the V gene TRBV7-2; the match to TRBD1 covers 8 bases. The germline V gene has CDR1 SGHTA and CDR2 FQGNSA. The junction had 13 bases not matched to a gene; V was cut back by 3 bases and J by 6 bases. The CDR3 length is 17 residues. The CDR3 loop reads CASSLATTGQGTQPQHF. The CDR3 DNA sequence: TGTGCCAGCAGCTTGGCAACTACCGGACAGGGAACTCAGCCCCAGCATTTT.

The CDR3 DNA sequence: TGTGCCAGCGCGTGGCAAGGGACTAGCGAGGAGACCCAGTACTTC. Protein sequence: CASAWQGTSEETQYF. This chain uses TRBV18 with TRBJ2-5, with 10 positions matching TRBD2. With 8 bases clipped from V and 5 bases from J, the junction kept 11 bases outside the gene matches. Germline assignment: CDR1 KGHSH and CDR2 LQKENI. The CDR3 is 15 amino acids.

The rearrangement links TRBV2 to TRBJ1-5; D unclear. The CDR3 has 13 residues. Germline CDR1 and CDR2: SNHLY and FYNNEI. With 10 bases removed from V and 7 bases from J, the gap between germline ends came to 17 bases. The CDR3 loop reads CATGREGGQPQHF. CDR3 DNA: TGTGCCACCGGGCGGGAGGGAGGACAGCCCCAGCATTTT.

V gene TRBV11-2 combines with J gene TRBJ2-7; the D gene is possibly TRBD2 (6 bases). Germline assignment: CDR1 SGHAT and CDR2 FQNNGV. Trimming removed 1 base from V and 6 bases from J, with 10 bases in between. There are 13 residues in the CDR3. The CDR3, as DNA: TGTGCCAGCAGCTTAGTCGGGGGTGGCGAGCAGTACTTC. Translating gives CASSLVGGGEQYF.

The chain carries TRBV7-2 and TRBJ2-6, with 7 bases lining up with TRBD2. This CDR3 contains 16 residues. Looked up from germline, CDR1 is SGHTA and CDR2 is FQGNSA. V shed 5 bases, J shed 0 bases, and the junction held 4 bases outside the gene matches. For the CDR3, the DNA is TGTGCCAGCAGCCAGTCGGGGGGCTCTGGGGCCAACGTCCTGACTTTC. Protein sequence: CASSQSGGSGANVLTF.

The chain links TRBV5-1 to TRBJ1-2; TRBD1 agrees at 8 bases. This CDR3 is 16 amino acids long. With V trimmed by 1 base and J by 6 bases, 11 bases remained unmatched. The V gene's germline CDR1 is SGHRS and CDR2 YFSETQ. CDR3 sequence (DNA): TGCGCCAGCAGCTTGTTTCCCAGCAGGGGGCAAAATGGCTACACCTTC. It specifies CASSLFPSRGQNGYTF.

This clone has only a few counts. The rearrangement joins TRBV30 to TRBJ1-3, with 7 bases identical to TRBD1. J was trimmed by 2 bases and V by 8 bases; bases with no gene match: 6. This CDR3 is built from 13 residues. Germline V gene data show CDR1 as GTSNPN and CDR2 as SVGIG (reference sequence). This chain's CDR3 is CATDRVAGNTIYF. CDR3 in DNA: TGTGCCACCGACAGGGTGGCTGGAAACACCATATATTTT.

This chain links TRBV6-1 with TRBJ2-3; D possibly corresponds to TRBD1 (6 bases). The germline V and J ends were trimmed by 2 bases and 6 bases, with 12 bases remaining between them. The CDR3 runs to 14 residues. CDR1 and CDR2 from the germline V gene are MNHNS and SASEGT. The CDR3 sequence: CASSEPRGRDTQYF. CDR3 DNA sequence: TGTGCCAGCAGTGAACCCAGGGGAAGGGATACGCAGTATTTT.

CDR3 residues: CATSRPQGYREETQYF. Here the CDR3 DNA reads TGTGCCACCAGCCGCCCTCAAGGCTACAGGGAAGAGACCCAGTACTTC. This rearrangement joins TRBV15 to TRBJ2-5; D perhaps matches TRBD1 (6 bases). Trimming stripped 5 bases from V and 3 bases from J, with 19 bases between. Looked up from germline, CDR1 is LNHNV and CDR2 is YYDKDF (reference sequence). This CDR3 is 16 amino acids long. Full variable domain (remainder filled in from reference TRBV15 and TRBJ2-5): DAMVIQNPRYQVTQFGKPVTLSCSQTLNHNVMYWYQQKSSQAPKLLFHYYDKDFNNEADTPDNFQSRRPNTSFCFLDIRSPGLGDTAMYLCATSRPQGYREETQYFGPGTRLLVL.